The present TCR beta chain was sequenced within a study of blood T cell repertoires in COVID-19 (dated by TCRdb to the early 2020s). Turning to the overall study: Samples from collaborators originated in the United States, Italy and Spain and spanned both the acute and convalescent phases of COVID-19. Sample metadata almost always included a de-identified subject ID, COVID-19 status, age in years and sex. The repertoires were released in a freely available public database meant as a resource for research on the immune response to SARS-CoV-2. Where available, HLA class I and class II types were taken from metadata supplied by the sample provider and were not determined by assay-based typing. The material from the prospective study consisted of cDNA or gDNA derived from T cells, B-cell-depleted T cells, or PBMCs. Subjects who had been exposed to COVID-19, were actively infected with it, or had recovered from it provided the deeply sampled blood TCRbeta repertoires that made up the dataset. The samples were drawn from the first 160 participants of the ongoing ImmuneRACE study and from over 950 subjects provided by 6 global collaborators.

General conclusions and limits of the study: Clinical and demographic metadata were provided uncurated, with the amount varying by source and participant.

TCRbeta CDR3 regions were amplified from genomic DNA by means of the immunoSEQ Assay, a bias-controlled multiplex PCR. From the authors' description of their analysis: Nucleated cell counts per sample were estimated from amplification of reference gene primers within the assay. To quantify the absolute abundance of each unique TCRbeta CDR3 rearrangement, sequence reads were collapsed and filtered. For each sample, productive Simpson clonality was calculated as the square root of Simpson's diversity index across productive rearrangements. TCRdb retrieved this table from immuneACCESS and kept in-frame rearrangements only. Not all clones are present; in checked studies, unresolved V genes account for under half, and no reason is known for the remainder. Clone size and V and J calls were adopted from that table, with D and trimming inferred from the DNA. Across this sample there are under 250,000 clones, with 86% seen only once. The ten largest clones take up 1.5% to 2% of the sample.

The germline ends are 7 bases apart after V is trimmed by 2 bases and J by 5 bases. CDR1 and CDR2, per the germline V gene (reference sequence), are SGHNT and YYREEE. The CDR3 numbers 13 residues from cysteine through phenylalanine. Just CDR3 DNA is preserved here, 39 bases in frame from base 1. This clone was counted once. The specificity of this receptor is unknown. Base qualities are not at hand, and no much larger clone is one base apart. Samples from volunteer blood donors who had recovered from COVID-19 were contributed by a second Seattle source. Collaborating institutions collected whole blood in K2EDTA tubes following their own protocols. For TCRbeta analysis, collaborators shipped samples in one of three forms: frozen whole blood, isolated PBMCs, or DNA extracted from either of those sample types.

This chain is built from TRBV5-4 and TRBJ1-4; the D region possibly corresponds to TRBD1 (6 bases align). The sequencing sample was made of peripheral blood. This receptor was identified in a woman between 55 and 75 years old who had recovered from COVID-19. The CDR3 region has the sequence CASSFDRNEKLFF. The bases read TGTGCCAGCAGCTTTGACAGGAATGAAAAACTGTTTTTT. With the portions outside the CDR3 filled from the reference TRBV5-4 and TRBJ1-4 genes, the complete variable region becomes ETGVTQSPTHLIKTRGQQVTLRCSSQSGHNTVSWYQQALGQGPQFIFQYYREEENGRGNFPPRFSGLQFPNYSSELNVNALELDDSALYLCASSFDRNEKLFFGSGTQLSVL.